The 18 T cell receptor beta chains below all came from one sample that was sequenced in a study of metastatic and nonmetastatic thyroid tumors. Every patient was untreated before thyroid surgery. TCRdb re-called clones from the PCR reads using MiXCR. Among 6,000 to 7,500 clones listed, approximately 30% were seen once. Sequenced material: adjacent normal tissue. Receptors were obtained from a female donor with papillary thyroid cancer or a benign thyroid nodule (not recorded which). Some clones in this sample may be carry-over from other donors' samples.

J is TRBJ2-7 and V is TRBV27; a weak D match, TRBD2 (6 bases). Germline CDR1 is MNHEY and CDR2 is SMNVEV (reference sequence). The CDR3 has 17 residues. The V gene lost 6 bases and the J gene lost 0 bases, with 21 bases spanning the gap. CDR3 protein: CASSLHYQETSSYEQYF. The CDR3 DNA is TGTGCCAGCAGCCTCCATTATCAGGAGACTAGCTCCTACGAGCAGTACTTC.

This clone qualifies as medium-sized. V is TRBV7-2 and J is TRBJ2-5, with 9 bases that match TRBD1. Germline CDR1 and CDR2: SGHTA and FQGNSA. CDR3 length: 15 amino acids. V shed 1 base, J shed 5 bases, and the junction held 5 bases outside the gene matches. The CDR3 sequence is CASSLGNRGHETQYF. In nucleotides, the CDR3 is TGTGCCAGCAGCTTAGGAAACAGGGGGCACGAGACCCAGTACTTC.

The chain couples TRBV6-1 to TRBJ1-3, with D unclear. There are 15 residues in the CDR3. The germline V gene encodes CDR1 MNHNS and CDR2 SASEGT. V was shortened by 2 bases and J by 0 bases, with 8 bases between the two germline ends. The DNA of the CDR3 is TGTGCCAGCAGTGAATCTCCCTCCTCTGGAAACACCATATATTTT. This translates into CASSESPSSGNTIYF.

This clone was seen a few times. The CDR3: CASKADTQYF. The DNA for the CDR3 is TGTGCCAGCAAGGCAGATACGCAGTATTTT. The rearrangement uses TRBV7-3 and TRBJ2-3; D uncertain. Trimming took off 7 bases at V and 4 bases at J, with 3 bases between the two ends. This CDR3 comprises 10 residues. CDR1 is SGHTA, CDR2 FQGTGA, per germline.

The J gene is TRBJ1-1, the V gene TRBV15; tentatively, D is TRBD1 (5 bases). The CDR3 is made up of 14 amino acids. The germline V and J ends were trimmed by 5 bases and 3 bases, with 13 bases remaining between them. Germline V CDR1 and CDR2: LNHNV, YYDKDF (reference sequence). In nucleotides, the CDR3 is TGTGCCACCAGCGGGAGCGGGGGTTACACTGAAGCTTTCTTT. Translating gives CATSGSGGYTEAFF.

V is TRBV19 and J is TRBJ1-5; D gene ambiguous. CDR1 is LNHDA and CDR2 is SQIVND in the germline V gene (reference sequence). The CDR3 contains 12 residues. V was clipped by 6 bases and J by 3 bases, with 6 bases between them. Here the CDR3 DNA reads TGTGCCAGTAGGGGCTTCAATCAGCCCCAGCATTTT. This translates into CASRGFNQPQHF.

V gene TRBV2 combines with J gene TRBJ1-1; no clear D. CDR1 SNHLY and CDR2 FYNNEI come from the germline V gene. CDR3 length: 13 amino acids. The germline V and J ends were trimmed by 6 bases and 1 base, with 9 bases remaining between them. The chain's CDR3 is CASRAGGNTEAFF. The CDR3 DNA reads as TGTGCCAGCAGAGCAGGTGGGAACACTGAAGCTTTCTTT.

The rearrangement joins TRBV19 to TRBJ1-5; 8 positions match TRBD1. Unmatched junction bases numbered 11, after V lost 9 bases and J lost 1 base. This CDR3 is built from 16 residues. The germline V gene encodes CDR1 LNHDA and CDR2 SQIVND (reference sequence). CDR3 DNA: TGTGCCAGCTCCACAGGGGGGTATACGAGCAATCAGCCCCAGCATTTT. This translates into CASSTGGYTSNQPQHF.

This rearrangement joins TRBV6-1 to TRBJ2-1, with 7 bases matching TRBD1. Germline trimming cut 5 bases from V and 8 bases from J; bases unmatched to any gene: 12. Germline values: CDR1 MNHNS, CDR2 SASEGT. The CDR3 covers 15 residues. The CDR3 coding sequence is TGTGCCAGCAGTTCCCGGGCCCTCACAGGGGATGAGCAGTTCTTC. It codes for CASSSRALTGDEQFF.

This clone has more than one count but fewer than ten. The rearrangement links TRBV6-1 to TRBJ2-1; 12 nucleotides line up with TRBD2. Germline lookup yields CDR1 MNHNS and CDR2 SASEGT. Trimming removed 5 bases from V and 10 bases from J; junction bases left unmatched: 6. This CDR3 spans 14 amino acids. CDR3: CASSLAGGPREQFF. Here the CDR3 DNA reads TGTGCCAGCAGTCTAGCGGGAGGGCCTCGGGAGCAGTTCTTC.

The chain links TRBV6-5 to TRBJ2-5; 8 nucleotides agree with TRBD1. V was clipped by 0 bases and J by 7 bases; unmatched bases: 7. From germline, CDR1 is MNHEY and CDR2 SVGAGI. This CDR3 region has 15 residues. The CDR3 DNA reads TGTGCCAGCAGTTACTCGCAGGGGGCACAACGGACCCAGTACTTC. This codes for CASSYSQGAQRTQYF.

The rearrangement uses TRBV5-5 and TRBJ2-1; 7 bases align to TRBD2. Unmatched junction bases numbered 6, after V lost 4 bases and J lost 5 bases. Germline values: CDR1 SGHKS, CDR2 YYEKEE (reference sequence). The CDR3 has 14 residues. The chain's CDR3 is CASSLREGHNEQFF. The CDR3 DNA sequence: TGTGCCAGCAGCCTTAGGGAGGGGCACAATGAGCAGTTCTTC.

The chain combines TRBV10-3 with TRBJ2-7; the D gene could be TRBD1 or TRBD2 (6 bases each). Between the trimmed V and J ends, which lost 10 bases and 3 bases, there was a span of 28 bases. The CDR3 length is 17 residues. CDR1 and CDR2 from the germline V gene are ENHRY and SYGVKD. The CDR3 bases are TGTGCCACTGCGACTAGTGGGGGGCCCCTGTGCTACTACGAGCAGTACTTC. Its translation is CATATSGGPLCYYEQYF.

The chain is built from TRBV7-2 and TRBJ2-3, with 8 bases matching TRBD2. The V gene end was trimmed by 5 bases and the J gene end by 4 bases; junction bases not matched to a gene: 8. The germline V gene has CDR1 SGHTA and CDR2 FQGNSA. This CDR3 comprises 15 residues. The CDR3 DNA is TGTGCCAGCAGCCTGGGACTAGTTCTTCCAGATACGCAGTATTTT. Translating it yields CASSLGLVLPDTQYF.

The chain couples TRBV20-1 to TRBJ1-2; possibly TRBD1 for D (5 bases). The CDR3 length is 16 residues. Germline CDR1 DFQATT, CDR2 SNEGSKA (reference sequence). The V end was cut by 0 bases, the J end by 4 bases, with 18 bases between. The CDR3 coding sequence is TGCAGTGCTAGAGATCGGGGCAGGCCGGCGGTCTATGGCTACACCTTC. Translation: CSARDRGRPAVYGYTF.

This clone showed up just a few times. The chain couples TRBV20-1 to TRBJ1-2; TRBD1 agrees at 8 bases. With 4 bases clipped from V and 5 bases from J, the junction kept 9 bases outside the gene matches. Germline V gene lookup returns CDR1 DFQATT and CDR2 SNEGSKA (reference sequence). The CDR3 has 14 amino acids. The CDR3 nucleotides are TGCAGTGCTACCCTGACAGGGGCGGGTTATGGCTACACCTTC. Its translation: CSATLTGAGYGYTF.

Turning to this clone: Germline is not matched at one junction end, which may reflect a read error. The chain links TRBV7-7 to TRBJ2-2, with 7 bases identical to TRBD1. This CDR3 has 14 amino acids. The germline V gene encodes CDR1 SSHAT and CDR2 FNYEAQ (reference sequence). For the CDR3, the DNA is TGTGCTAGCAGCTTACAGGGGTACACCGGGGAGCTGTTTTTT. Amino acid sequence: CASSLQGYTGELFF. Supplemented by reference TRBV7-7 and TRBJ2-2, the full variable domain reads GAGVSQSPRYKVTKRGQDVTLRCDPISSHATLYWYQQALGQGPEFLTYFNYEAQPDKSGLPSDRFSAERPEGSISTLTIQRTEQRDSAMYRCASSLQGYTGELFFGEGSRLTVL.

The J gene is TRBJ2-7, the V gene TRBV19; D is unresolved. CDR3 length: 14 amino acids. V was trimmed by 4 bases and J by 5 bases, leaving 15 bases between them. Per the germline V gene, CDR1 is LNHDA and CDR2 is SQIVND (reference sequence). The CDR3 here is CASSTLDSLNEQYF. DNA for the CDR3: TGTGCCAGTAGTACCCTCGATAGCTTGAACGAGCAGTACTTC.